This paragraph reports one T cell receptor beta chain. RNA transcripts were the template, and TCR beta CDR3 regions were amplified from them. A first-round RT-PCR used HTBI primers, followed by a second-round multiplex PCR. MiXCR, applied by TCRdb to the multiplex PCR reads, yields one record per CDR3 protein. Among roughly 220,000 distinct CDR3 sequences listed, around 45% were seen once. The sample belongs to a study of Graves' ophthalmopathy and Graves' hyperthyroidism. The germline gives CDR1 MNHEY, CDR2 SMNVEV (reference sequence). Trimming took 4 bases from V and 2 from J, leaving 15 bases between them. The CDR3 is 15 amino acids.

This TCR derives from an adult man with Graves' ophthalmopathy. The sample was peripheral blood. The V call is TRBV27, the J call TRBJ2-7; perhaps D is TRBD1 or TRBD2 (6 bases each). CDR3 coding DNA: TGTGCCAGCAGTTCCCCGAGGAGGGGGGCCTACGAGCAGTACTTC. Translation gives CASSSPRRGAYEQYF.